This entry concerns a single T cell receptor beta chain. Participant ages covered about 18 to 100 years across some 25 US areas. Participant reports of clinical history set cohort assignment. This sample was taken from a study of blood T cell repertoires in COVID-19. Whole-study context: Donors in the United States, Italy and Spain gave samples during acute or convalescent COVID-19.

Generated by immunoSEQ multiplex PCR, the TCRdb table keeps only in-frame clones and is missing some. The sample has about 150,000 clones, roughly 90% seen once. The CDR3 totals 15 residues. V was clipped by 2 bases and J by 6 bases, with 14 bases between them. Germline assignment: CDR1 KGHSH and CDR2 LQKENI. Sequenced: PBMCs or T cells enriched from blood (not recorded which). The rearrangement links TRBV18 to TRBJ2-1; perhaps TRBD2 as D (6 bases). The origin of this receptor is a woman aged 45-60 years who had recovered from COVID-19. As DNA, the CDR3 is TGTGCCAGCTCACCAACGATCTTTAGCGGCAATGAGCAGTTCTTC. Protein: CASSPTIFSGNEQFF.